The next 10 T cell receptor beta chains were all read from a single sample in a study of T cells in localized non-small cell lung cancer (dated by TCRdb to 2019 to 2021). Library generation was performed with the immunoSEQ multiplex PCR assay. Sourced from immuneACCESS, this table was stored by TCRdb with only in-frame sequences that have V and J called. A share of the clones is absent; for the studies checked, an unresolved V gene accounts for under half, and the remainder has no known explanation. The sample profile shows tens of thousands of clones; just over 90% of them were found once. Jointly, the top ten make up 20% of the sample. The specimen was peripheral blood, collected before any cancer treatment. Every receptor here comes from a man aged 40 to 69 with stage I lung adenocarcinoma.

The chain links TRBV6-1 to TRBJ2-5; 10 bases are a match to TRBD2. The CDR3 totals 15 residues. In germline, CDR1 is MNHNS, CDR2 SASEGT. V was pared by 6 bases and J by 5 bases, with 9 bases of the junction left unmatched. CDR3 DNA: TGTGCCAGCAGCTTACCGGGACTAGCGAGTGAGACCCAGTACTTC. It translates to CASSLPGLASETQYF.

This clone was seen once. The chain employs TRBV27 and TRBJ1-2; 8 bases match TRBD1. Per the germline V gene, CDR1 is MNHEY and CDR2 is SMNVEV (reference sequence). The CDR3 has 15 amino acids. J gave up 8 bases and V 0 bases, and 8 bases lay outside the gene matches. CDR3: CASSLSDRVYGGYTF. The CDR3 DNA sequence: TGTGCCAGCAGTTTATCGGACAGGGTGTACGGAGGCTACACCTTC.

V is TRBV28 and J is TRBJ2-7; D possibly corresponds to TRBD2 (7 bases). This CDR3 is built from 15 residues. V was shortened by 6 bases and J by 2 bases, with 17 bases between the two germline ends. Germline loops: CDR1 MDHEN, CDR2 SYDVKM. The CDR3 here is CASRMVEGGTYEQYF. DNA for the CDR3: TGTGCCAGCAGGATGGTCGAGGGGGGGACCTACGAGCAGTACTTC. The full variable domain, completed using reference TRBV28 and TRBJ2-7, is DVKVTQSSRYLVKRTGEKVFLECVQDMDHENMFWYRQDPGLGLRLIYFSYDVKMKEKGDIPEGYSVSREKKERFSLILESASTNQTSMYLCASRMVEGGTYEQYFGPGTRLTVT.

CDR3 nucleotides: TGTGCCAGCAGCCGATCTACTGGACAAGAGACCCAGTACTTC. Amino acids: CASSRSTGQETQYF. This chain uses TRBV13 with TRBJ2-5; D unclear. The length of the CDR3 is 14 residues. Deletions cut 5 bases from V and 2 bases from J, with 12 bases between. From germline, CDR1 is PRHDT and CDR2 FYEKMQ (reference sequence).

V and J are TRBV18 and TRBJ2-1; D might be TRBD1 or TRBD2, each matching 5 bases. V shed 0 bases and J shed 7 bases, with 13 bases lying between them. CDR1 is KGHSH, CDR2 LQKENI, per germline. This CDR3 contains 15 residues. The CDR3, as DNA: TGTGCCAGCTCACCACCGTTGGGGGAGAGGAATGAGCAGTTCTTC. Translation: CASSPPLGERNEQFF.

The chain employs TRBV5-1 and TRBJ2-5; D is undetermined. The CDR3 extends over 11 amino acids. Trimming took 4 bases from V and 5 from J, leaving 6 bases between them. The germline V gene has CDR1 SGHRS and CDR2 YFSETQ. The CDR3: CASSGLETQYF. The CDR3 DNA reads as TGCGCCAGCAGCGGGTTGGAGACCCAGTACTTC.

The V call is TRBV9, the J call TRBJ2-7; possibly TRBD2 for D (5 bases). Deletions cut 3 bases from V and 2 bases from J, with 15 bases between. CDR1 and CDR2 (germline): SGDLS, YYNGEE. The CDR3 consists of 15 residues. CDR3 DNA sequence: TGTGCCAGCAGCGAGGCCAGCGGCTACCCCTACGAGCAGTACTTC. Translating gives CASSEASGYPYEQYF.

The chain recombines TRBV6-5 with TRBJ2-1; TRBD1 matches 7 bases. Germline CDR1 is MNHEY and CDR2 is SVGAGI. The CDR3 is made up of 16 amino acids. Trimming removed 0 bases from V and 4 bases from J; junction bases left unmatched: 6. The DNA for the CDR3 is TGTGCCAGCAGTTACTCGGACAGGCCTATTTACAATGAGCAGTTCTTC. Translated, it gives CASSYSDRPIYNEQFF.

J is TRBJ1-5 and V is TRBV29-1; perhaps TRBD1 as D (5 bases). There are 14 residues in the CDR3. Trimming removed 4 bases from V and 6 bases from J, with 16 bases in between. Germline V CDR1 and CDR2: SQVTM, ANQGSEA. The CDR3 is CSVGSGFGAQPQHF. The CDR3 DNA reads as TGCAGCGTTGGATCGGGTTTTGGGGCTCAGCCCCAGCATTTT.

The V call is TRBV30, the J call TRBJ2-4; D is possibly TRBD2 (5 bases). The germline V gene has CDR1 GTSNPN and CDR2 SVGIG (reference sequence). With 5 bases removed from V and 4 bases from J, the gap between germline ends came to 12 bases. The CDR3 consists of 13 residues. In nucleotides, the CDR3 is TGTGCCTGGGATTTCGGGGTGAAAAACATTCAGTACTTC. This codes for CAWDFGVKNIQYF. The whole variable domain, remainder taken from reference TRBV30 and TRBJ2-4, is SQTIHQWPATLVQPVGSPLSLECTVEGTSNPNLYWYRQAAGRGLQLLFYSVGIGQISSEVPQNLSASRPQDRQFILSSKKLLLSDSGFYLCAWDFGVKNIQYFGAGTRLSVL.